This T cell receptor beta chain is drawn from a study of blood T cell repertoires in COVID-19. Study summary: PBMCs, B-cell-depleted T cells, or T cells were the source of the cDNA or gDNA that made up the material.

In the original processing: Researchers report that nucleated cell counts were estimated from reference gene primer amplification. Assay: immunoSEQ multiplex PCR; the TCRdb copy retains only in-frame clones and omits some. That table gives V, J and clone size, and the DNA gave D and trimming. The sample consists of about 310,000 clones, around 87% of them appearing once. In the case of this clone: The same CDR3 also results from other DNA sequences found in this sample.

Germline values: CDR1 SGHTA, CDR2 FQGTGA. CDR3 length: 16 amino acids. V gave up 0 bases and J gave up 7 bases; unmatched junction bases: 5. The sequencing input was peripheral blood. The source is a woman aged 40 to 49 with COVID-19, enrolled during active disease. The chain couples TRBV7-3 to TRBJ2-1, with 11 bases that match TRBD2. CDR3 region: CASSLTPLAGVNEQFF. CDR3 in DNA: TGTGCCAGCAGCTTAACCCCACTAGCGGGAGTGAATGAGCAGTTCTTC.